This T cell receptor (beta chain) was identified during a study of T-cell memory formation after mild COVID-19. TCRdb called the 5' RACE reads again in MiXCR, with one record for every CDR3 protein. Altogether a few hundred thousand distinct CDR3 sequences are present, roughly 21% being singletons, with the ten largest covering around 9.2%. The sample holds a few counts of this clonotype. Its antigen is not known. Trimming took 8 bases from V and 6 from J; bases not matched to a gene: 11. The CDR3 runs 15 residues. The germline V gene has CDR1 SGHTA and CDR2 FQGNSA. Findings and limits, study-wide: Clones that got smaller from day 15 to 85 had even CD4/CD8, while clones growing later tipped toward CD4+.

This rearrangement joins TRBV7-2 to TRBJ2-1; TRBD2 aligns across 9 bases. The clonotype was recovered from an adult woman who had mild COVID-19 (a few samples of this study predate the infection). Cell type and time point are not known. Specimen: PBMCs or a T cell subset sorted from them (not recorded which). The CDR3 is CASSPSGKSSNEQFF. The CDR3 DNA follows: TGTGCCAGCTCACCTAGCGGGAAGTCTTCCAATGAGCAGTTCTTC. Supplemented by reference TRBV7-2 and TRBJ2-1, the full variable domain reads GAGVSQSPSNKVTEKGKDVELRCDPISGHTALYWYRQSLGQGLEFLIYFQGNSAPDKSGLPSDRFSAERTGGSVSTLTIQRTQQEDSAVYLCASSPSGKSSNEQFFGPGTRLTVL.